This T cell receptor beta chain emerged from a study of blood T cells in healthy people across ages. General observations from the study: Whereas aged donors had fewer naive CD4+ cells, long-lived donors had more of them and higher diversity. Per million T cells, TCR beta diversity dropped roughly linearly as age increased.

This clonotype was recorded a few times. Its specificity is unknown. PCR was performed a second time for about 7 to 11 cycles using a sample-barcoded 5' primer and a J-beta primer mix. From the 5' RACE reads, TCRdb called clonotypes with MiXCR, one entry per CDR3 protein. The sample has 1.6 million or so distinct CDR3 sequences; about 32% are singletons. The sample was blood. This TCR derives from a woman aged 25 to 45 in good health.

The CDR3 region has the DNA TGTGCCAGCAGACCGTCTAATGGTGAGCAGTTCTTC. Amino acid sequence: CASRPSNGEQFF. The J gene is TRBJ2-1, the V gene TRBV12-3 or TRBV12-4; D is unclear. This CDR3 has 12 amino acids. Deletions cut 6 bases from V and 9 bases from J, with 12 bases between.